Listed here is a single T cell receptor beta chain. Its antigen is as yet unknown. J lost 5 bases, V lost 4 bases, and 8 bases had no gene match. The CDR3 has 17 residues. The germline CDR1 and CDR2 sequences are SGHDT and YYEEEE. TCRdb re-called the reads through MiXCR, storing one row per CDR3 protein. In the table there are 450,000 to 600,000 distinct CDR3 sequences, around 11% of which are singletons. The data are from a study of T cell repertoires in cytomegalovirus infection. Findings of the study overall: The ex vivo response was dominated by HLA-C-restricted CMV-specific TCR beta clonotypes. Cumulative frequency (of public TCR beta family members) identified carriers of CMV plus the relevant HLA.

Sample: PBMCs. V and J are TRBV5-6 and TRBJ2-1; 14 bases line up with TRBD2. The clonotype comes from a human donor in good health (CMV status not recorded). Some clones in this sample may be carry-over from other donors' samples. Here the CDR3 reads CASSPLTSGRAHNEQFF. CDR3 sequence (DNA): TGTGCCAGCAGCCCGTTGACTAGCGGGAGGGCCCACAATGAGCAGTTCTTC. Filled out from reference TRBV5-6 and TRBJ2-1, the complete variable domain reads DAGVTQSPTHLIKTRGQQVTLRCSPKSGHDTVSWYQQALGQGPQFIFQYYEEEERQRGNFPDRFSGHQFPNYSSELNVNALLLGDSALYLCASSPLTSGRAHNEQFFGPGTRLTVL.